This T cell receptor beta chain derives from a study of cytomegalovirus exposure and HLA in healthy donors. Vbeta (60) and Jbeta (13) primers were used in the PCR. Using immunoSEQ multiplex PCR, the repertoire was profiled, and TCRdb retains in-frame clones only, with some absent. Its clone listing holds 100,000 to 150,000 clones. The CDR3 extends over 14 amino acids. Germline loops: CDR1 MNHNS, CDR2 SASEGT. Germline trimming cut 11 bases from V and 4 bases from J; bases unmatched to any gene: 13. Comments on this clone: What it binds is not known.

General study findings and limits: The authors considered a cluster of highly shared sequence variants likely to be a sequencing artifact. The listing of 150 to 200 TCR beta chains classed them as cytomegalovirus-associated. Later analysis demonstrated an association between a missense DCLRE1C variant and TCR beta V- and J-gene trimming.

The sample taken for sequencing was PBMCs. The sequence came from a man aged 25 to 40 in good health and CMV-seronegative. The chain has TRBV6-1 and TRBJ2-7; 8 nucleotides line up with TRBD2. In nucleotides, the CDR3 is TGTGCCCTAGCCGGGGGGGTGAGGGGGTACGAGCAGTACTTC. This gives the protein CALAGGVRGYEQYF.